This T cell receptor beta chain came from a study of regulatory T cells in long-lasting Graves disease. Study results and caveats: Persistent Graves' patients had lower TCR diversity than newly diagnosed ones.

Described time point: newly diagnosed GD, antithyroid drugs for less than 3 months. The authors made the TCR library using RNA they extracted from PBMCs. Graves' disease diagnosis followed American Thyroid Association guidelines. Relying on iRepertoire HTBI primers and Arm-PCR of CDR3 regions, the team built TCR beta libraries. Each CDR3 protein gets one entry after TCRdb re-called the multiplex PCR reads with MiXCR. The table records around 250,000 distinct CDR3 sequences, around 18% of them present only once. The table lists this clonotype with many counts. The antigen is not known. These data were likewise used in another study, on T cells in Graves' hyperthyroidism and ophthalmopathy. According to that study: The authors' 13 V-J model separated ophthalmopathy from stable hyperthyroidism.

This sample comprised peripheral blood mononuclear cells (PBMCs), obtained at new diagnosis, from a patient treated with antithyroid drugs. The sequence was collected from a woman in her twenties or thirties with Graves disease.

CDR3 in amino acids: CAISESGDRGSGLFF. The CDR3 nucleotides read TGTGCCATCAGTGAGTCGGGCGACAGGGGGTCTGGGCTGTTTTTT. V and J are TRBV10-3 and TRBJ1-4; 9 bases are shared with TRBD1. The CDR3 has 15 residues. The V and J ends lost 0 bases and 14 bases, in that order; junction bases with no gene match: 10. The germline V gene has CDR1 ENHRY and CDR2 SYGVKD.